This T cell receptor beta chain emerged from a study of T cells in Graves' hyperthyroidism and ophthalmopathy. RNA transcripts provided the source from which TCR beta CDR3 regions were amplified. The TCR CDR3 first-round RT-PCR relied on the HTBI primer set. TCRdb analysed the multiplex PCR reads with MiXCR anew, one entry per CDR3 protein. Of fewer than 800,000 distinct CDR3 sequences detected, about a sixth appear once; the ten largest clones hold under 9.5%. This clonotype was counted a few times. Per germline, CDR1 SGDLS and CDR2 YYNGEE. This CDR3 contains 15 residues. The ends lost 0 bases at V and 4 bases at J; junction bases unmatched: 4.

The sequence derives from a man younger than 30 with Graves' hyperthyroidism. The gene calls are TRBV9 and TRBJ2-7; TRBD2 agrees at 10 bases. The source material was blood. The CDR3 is CASSVAPSGGYEQYF. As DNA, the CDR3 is TGTGCCAGCAGCGTAGCTCCTAGCGGGGGTTACGAGCAGTACTTC.